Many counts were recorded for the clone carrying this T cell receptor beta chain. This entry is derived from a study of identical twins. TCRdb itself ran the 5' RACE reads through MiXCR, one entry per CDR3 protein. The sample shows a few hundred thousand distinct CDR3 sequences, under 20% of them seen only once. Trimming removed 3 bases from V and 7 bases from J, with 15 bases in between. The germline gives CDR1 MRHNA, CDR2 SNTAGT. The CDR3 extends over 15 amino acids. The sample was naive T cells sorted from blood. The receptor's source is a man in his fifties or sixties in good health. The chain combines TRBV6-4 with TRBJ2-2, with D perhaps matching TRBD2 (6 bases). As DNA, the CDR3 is TGTGCCAGCAGTGAAAACCCGACTAGTCGCGGGGAGCTGTTTTTT. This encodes CASSENPTSRGELFF.